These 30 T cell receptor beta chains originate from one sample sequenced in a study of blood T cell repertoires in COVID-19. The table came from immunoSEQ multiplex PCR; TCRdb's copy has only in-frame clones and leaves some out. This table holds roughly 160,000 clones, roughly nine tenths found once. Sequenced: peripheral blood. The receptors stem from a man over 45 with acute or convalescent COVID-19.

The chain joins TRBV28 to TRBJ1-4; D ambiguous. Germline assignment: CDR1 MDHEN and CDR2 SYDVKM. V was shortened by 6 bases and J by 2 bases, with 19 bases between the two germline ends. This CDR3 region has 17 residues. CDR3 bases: TGTGCCAGCAGCGTCTCGGTGAGGTTATCGACTAATGAAAAACTGTTTTTT. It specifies CASSVSVRLSTNEKLFF.

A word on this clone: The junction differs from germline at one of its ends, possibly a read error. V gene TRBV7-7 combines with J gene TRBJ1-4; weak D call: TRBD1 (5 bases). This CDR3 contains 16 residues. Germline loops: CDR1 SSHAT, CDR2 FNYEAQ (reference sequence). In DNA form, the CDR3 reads TGTGCTAGCAGCTTCGGGTCTACCGGGAGGGGTGAAAAACTGTTTTTT. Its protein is CASSFGSTGRGEKLFF.

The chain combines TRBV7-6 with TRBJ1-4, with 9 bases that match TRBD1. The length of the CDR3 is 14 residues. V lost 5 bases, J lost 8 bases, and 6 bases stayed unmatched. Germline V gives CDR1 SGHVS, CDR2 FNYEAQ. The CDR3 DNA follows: TGTGCCAGCAGCCAGGGACAGGGACGGGAAAAACTGTTTTTT. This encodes CASSQGQGREKLFF. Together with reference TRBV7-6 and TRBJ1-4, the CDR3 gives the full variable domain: GAGVSQSPRYKVTKRGQDVALRCDPISGHVSLYWYRQALGQGPEFLTYFNYEAQQDKSGLPNDRFSAERPEGSISTLTIQRTEQRDSAMYRCASSQGQGREKLFFGSGTQLSVL.

In nucleotides, the CDR3 is TGTGCCAGTACCAACAGGCAGGGGGGCTACACCTTC. Translation: CASTNRQGGYTF. The chain employs TRBV19 and TRBJ1-2; TRBD1 is a possible D gene (6 bases). Between the trimmed V and J ends, which lost 7 bases and 8 bases, there was a span of 14 bases. The germline CDR1 and CDR2 sequences are LNHDA and SQIVND (reference sequence). This CDR3 spans 12 amino acids.

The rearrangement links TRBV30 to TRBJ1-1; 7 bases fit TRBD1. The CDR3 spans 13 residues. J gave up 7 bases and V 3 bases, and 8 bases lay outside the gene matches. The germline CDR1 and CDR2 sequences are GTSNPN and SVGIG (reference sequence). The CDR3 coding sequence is TGTGCCTGGAGAGGGGGCGCGTCGAGTGAAGCTTTCTTT. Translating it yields CAWRGGASSEAFF.

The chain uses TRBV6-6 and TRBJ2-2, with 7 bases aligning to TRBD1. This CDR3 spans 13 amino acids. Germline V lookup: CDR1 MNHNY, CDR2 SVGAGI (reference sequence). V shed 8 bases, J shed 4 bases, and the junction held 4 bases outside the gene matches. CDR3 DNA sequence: TGTGCCAGCGCCCGGGACAGCACCGGGGAGCTGTTTTTT. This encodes CASARDSTGELFF.

The CDR3 DNA reads as TGTGCCAGCAGCCCGACAGGGAGATATGGCTACACCTTC. Its translation: CASSPTGRYGYTF. The rearrangement joins TRBV5-6 to TRBJ1-2; 7 nucleotides match TRBD1. Per germline, CDR1 SGHDT and CDR2 YYEEEE. After removal of 4 bases from V and 5 bases from J, the junction contained 5 bases not matched to a gene. This CDR3 is built from 13 residues.

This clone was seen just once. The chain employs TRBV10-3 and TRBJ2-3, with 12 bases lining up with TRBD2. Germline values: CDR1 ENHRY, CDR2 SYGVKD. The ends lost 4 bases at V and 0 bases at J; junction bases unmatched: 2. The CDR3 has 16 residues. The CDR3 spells CAISGLAGASTDTQYF. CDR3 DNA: TGTGCCATCAGTGGACTAGCGGGGGCTAGCACAGATACGCAGTATTTT.

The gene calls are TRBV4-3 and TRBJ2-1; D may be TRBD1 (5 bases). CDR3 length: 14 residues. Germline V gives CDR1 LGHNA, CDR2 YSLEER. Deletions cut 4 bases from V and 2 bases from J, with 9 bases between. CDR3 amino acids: CASSPDSTYNEQFF. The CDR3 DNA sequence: TGCGCCAGCAGCCCTGACAGTACCTACAATGAGCAGTTCTTC.

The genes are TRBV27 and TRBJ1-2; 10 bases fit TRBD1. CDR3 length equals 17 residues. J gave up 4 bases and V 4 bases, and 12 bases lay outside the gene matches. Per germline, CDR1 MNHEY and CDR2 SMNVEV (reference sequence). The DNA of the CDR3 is TGTGCCAGCAGTTCCAGTCCGGGACAGGGGATTTCCTATGGCTACACCTTC. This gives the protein CASSSSPGQGISYGYTF.

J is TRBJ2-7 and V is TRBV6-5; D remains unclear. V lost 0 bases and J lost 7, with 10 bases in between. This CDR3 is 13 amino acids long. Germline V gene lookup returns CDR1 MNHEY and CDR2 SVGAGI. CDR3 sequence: CASSYSPGREQYV. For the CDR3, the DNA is TGTGCCAGCAGTTACTCCCCCGGTCGGGAGCAGTACGTC.

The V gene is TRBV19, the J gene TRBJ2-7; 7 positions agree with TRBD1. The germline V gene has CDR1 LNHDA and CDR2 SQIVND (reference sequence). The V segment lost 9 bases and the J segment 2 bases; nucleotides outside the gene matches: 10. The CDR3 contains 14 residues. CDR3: CASTSKTGPYEQYF. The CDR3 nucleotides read TGTGCCAGCACGTCCAAGACAGGGCCCTACGAGCAGTACTTC.

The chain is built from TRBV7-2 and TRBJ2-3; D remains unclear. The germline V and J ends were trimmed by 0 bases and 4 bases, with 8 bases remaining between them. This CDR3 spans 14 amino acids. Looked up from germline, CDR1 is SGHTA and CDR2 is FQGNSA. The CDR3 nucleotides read TGTGCCAGCAGCTTAGCCGTAGGAGCAGATACGCAGTATTTT. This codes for CASSLAVGADTQYF. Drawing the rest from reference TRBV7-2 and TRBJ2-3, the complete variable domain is GAGVSQSPSNKVTEKGKDVELRCDPISGHTALYWYRQSLGQGLEFLIYFQGNSAPDKSGLPSDRFSAERTGGSVSTLTIQRTQQEDSAVYLCASSLAVGADTQYFGPGTRLTVL.

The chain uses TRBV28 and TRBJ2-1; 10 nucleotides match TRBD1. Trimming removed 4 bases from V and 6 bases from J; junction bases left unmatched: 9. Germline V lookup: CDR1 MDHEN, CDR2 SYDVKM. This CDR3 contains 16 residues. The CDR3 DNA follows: TGTGCCAGCAGTTACTCATGGACAGGGGGGGGCAATGAGCAGTTCTTC. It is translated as CASSYSWTGGGNEQFF.

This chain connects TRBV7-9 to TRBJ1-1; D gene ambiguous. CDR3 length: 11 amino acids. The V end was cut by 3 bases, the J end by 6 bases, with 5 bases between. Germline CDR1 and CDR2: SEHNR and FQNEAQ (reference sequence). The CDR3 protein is CASSLEAEAFF. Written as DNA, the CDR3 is TGTGCCAGCAGCTTGGAGGCTGAAGCTTTCTTT.

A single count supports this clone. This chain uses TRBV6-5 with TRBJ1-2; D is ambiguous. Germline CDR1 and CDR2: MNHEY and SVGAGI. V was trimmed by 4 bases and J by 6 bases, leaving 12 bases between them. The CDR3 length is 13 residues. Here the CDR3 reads CASSSLRQDGYTF. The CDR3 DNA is TGTGCCAGCAGTTCATTAAGACAAGATGGCTACACCTTC.

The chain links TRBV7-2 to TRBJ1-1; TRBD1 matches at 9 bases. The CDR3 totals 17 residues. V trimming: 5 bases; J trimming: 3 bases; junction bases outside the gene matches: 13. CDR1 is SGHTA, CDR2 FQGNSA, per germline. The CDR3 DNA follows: TGTGCCAGCAGCCCCCGAACAGGGGGCGCAGTGGACACTGAAGCTTTCTTT. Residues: CASSPRTGGAVDTEAFF.

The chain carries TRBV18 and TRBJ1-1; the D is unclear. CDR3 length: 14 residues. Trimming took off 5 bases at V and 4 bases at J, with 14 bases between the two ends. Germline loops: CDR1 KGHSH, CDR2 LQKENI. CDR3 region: CASSSTDSGTEAFF. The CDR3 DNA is TGTGCCAGCTCATCTACAGATAGCGGCACTGAAGCTTTCTTT.

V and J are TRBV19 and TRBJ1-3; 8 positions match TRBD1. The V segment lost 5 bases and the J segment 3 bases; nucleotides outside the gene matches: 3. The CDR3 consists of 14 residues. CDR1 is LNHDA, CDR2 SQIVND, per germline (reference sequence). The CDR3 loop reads CASSQGADGNTIYF. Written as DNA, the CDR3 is TGTGCCAGTAGTCAGGGGGCAGATGGAAACACCATATATTTT.

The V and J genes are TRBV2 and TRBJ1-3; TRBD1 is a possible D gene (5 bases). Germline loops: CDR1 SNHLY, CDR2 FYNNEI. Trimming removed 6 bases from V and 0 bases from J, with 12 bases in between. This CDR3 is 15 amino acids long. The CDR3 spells CASRIRDSSGNTIYF. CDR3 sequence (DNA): TGTGCCAGCAGGATCCGGGACTCCTCTGGAAACACCATATATTTT.

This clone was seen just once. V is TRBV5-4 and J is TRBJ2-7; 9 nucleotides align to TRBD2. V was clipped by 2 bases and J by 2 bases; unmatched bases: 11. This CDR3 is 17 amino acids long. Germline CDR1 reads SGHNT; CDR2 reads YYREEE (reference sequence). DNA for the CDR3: TGTGCCAGCAGCTTAGACGCGGGAGGGCCCAGCACCTACGAGCAGTACTTC. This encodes CASSLDAGGPSTYEQYF.

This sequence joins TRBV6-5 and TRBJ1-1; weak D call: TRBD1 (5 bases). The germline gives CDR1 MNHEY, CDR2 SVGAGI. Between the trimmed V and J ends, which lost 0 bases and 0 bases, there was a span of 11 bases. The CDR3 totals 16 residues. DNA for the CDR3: TGTGCCAGCAGTTACTCCTTAGCGGGGCTGAACACTGAAGCTTTCTTT. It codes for CASSYSLAGLNTEAFF.

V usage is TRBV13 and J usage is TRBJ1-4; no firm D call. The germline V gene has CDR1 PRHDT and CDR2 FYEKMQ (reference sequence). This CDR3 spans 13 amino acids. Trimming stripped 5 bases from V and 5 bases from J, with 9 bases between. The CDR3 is CASSVGRNEKLFF. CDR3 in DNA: TGTGCCAGCAGCGTTGGGCGCAATGAAAAACTGTTTTTT.

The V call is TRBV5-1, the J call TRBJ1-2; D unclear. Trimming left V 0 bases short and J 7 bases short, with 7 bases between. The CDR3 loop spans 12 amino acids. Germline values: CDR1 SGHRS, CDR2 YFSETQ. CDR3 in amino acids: CASSLGEGGYTF. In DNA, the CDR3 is TGCGCCAGCAGCTTGGGCGAGGGTGGCTACACCTTC.

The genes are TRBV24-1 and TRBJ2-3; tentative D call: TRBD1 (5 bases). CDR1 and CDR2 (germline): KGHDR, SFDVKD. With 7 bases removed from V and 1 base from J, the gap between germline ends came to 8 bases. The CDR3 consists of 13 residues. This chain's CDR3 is CATRKGGTDTQYF. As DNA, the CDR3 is TGTGCCACCAGAAAAGGGGGCACAGATACGCAGTATTTT.

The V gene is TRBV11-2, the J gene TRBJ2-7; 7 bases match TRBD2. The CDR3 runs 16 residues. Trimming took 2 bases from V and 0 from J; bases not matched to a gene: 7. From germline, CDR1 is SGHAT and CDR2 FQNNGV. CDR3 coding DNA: TGTGCCAGCAGCTTATCTAGGGGCGGGAGCTCCTACGAGCAGTACTTC. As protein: CASSLSRGGSSYEQYF.

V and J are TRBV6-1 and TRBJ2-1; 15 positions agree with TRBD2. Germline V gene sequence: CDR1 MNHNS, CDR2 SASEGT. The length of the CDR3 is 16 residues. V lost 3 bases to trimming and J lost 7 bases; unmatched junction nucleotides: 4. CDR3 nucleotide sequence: TGTGCCAGCAGTGAGCAGGGGACTAGCGGGAGGAATGAGCAGTTCTTC. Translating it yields CASSEQGTSGRNEQFF.

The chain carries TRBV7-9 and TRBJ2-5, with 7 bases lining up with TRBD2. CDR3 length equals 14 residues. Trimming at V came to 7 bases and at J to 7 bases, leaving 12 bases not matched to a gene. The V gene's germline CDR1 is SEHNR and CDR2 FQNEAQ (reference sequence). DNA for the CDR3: TGTGCCAGCATCCCTAAGCGGGGCTTGCCGACCCAGTACTTC. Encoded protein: CASIPKRGLPTQYF.

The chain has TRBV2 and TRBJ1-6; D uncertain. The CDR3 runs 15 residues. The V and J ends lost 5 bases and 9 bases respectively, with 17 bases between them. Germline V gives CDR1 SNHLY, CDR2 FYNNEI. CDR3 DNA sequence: TGTGCCAGCAGTAAACCTGCCGGGGAGGCTTCACCCCTCCACTTT. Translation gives CASSKPAGEASPLHF. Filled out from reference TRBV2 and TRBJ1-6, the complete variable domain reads EPEVTQTPSHQVTQMGQEVILRCVPISNHLYFYWYRQILGQKVEFLVSFYNNEISEKSEIFDDQFSVERPDGSNFTLKIRSTKLEDSAMYFCASSKPAGEASPLHFGNGTRLTVT.

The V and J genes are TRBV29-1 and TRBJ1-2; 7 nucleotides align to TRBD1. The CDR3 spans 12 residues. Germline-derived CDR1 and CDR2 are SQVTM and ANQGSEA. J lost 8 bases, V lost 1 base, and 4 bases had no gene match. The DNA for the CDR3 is TGCAGCGTTGAAGGTCCAGGGGGAGGCTACACCTTC. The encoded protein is CSVEGPGGGYTF.